A single sample gave rise to the 19 T cell receptor beta chains below, sequenced in a study of immune characterization of retroperitoneal liposarcoma. TCRdb re-analysed the PCR reads in MiXCR, keeping a single row per CDR3 protein. The sample records around 13,000 distinct CDR3 sequences, around 50% being singletons. Material: tumor tissue. The receptors here all came from a female donor with retroperitoneal liposarcoma.

The chain is built from TRBV27 and TRBJ2-5; tentatively, D is TRBD2 (5 bases). CDR3 length equals 16 residues. From germline, CDR1 is MNHEY and CDR2 SMNVEV (reference sequence). V was cut by 2 bases and J by 11 bases, with 24 bases left in between. CDR3 in DNA: TGTGCCAGCAGTTTAGAGCCAGCTAGCTCCTACAATGAGCAGTACTTC. Encoded protein: CASSLEPASSYNEQYF.

For this clonotype: This is likely a read error, given that the CDR3 carries no conserved phenylalanine or tryptophan at its end. Because the CDR3's place on the DNA is in doubt, the DNA is left out and the CDR3 is given as listed by TCRdb. The V gene is TRBV7-3, the J gene TRBJ2-6; the table's D gene call, TRBD1, was not cross checked with the DNA. Germline V lookup: CDR1 SGHTA, CDR2 FQGTGA. The CDR3 contains 10 residues when both ends are counted. CDR3 sequence reads: CASSSQPGQG.

This clonotype was observed at least ten times. The chain is built from TRBV27 and TRBJ2-7, with 12 bases that match TRBD2. With V trimmed by 0 bases and J by 0 bases, 9 bases remained unmatched. Germline CDR1 is MNHEY and CDR2 is SMNVEV (reference sequence). The CDR3 is made up of 19 amino acids. The CDR3 here is CASSLSGTSGYFSSYEQYF. The DNA of the CDR3 is TGTGCCAGCAGTTTATCCGGGACTAGCGGGTACTTTAGCTCCTACGAGCAGTACTTC.

Turning to this clonotype: A much larger clone lies one base from this, so it may be a read error. The CDR3 reads CASSLRGRNGVLFF. In DNA, the CDR3 is TGTGCCAGCAGCTTGAGGGGTCGTAACGGGGTGCTGTTTTTT. This chain connects TRBV11-3 to TRBJ2-2; D tentatively reads TRBD1 or TRBD2 (5 bases each). In germline, CDR1 is SGHNT, CDR2 YENEEA. The CDR3 contains 14 residues. The whole variable domain, remainder taken from reference TRBV11-3 and TRBJ2-2, is EAGVVQSPRYKIIEKKQPVAFWCNPISGHNTLYWYLQNLGQGPELLIRYENEEAVDDSQLPKDRFSAERLKGVDSTLKIQPAELGDSAVYLCASSLRGRNGVLFFGEGSRLTVL.

This clonotype was recorded a few times. This rearrangement joins TRBV11-2 to TRBJ2-3; D is ambiguous. The V gene's germline CDR1 is SGHAT and CDR2 FQNNGV. This CDR3 contains 14 residues. With 5 bases removed from V and 4 bases from J, the gap between germline ends came to 13 bases. The DNA of the CDR3 is TGTGCCAGCAGCCCTAGTTTTCGGGCAGATACGCAGTATTTT. Translating gives CASSPSFRADTQYF.

This clonotype is medium-sized (0.01 to 0.1%) within its sample. The chain is built from TRBV6-1 and TRBJ2-3; tentatively, D is TRBD1 or TRBD2 (5 bases each). Germline loops: CDR1 MNHNS, CDR2 SASEGT. The CDR3 totals 16 residues. V was cut by 6 bases and J by 2 bases, with 18 bases left in between. CDR3: CASRGVGTPNTDTQYF. The DNA for the CDR3 is TGTGCCAGCAGGGGGGTTGGGACGCCGAACACAGATACGCAGTATTTT.

The CDR3 spells CASNLRGPDEQFF. The CDR3 DNA is TGTGCCAGCAATCTCCGGGGGCCGGATGAGCAGTTCTTC. V usage is TRBV27 and J usage is TRBJ2-1; tentatively, D is TRBD1 or TRBD2 (6 bases each). Germline CDR1 reads MNHEY; CDR2 reads SMNVEV (reference sequence). This CDR3 spans 13 amino acids. Trimming left V 7 bases short and J 8 bases short, with 15 bases between.

The gene calls are TRBV27 and TRBJ2-5; tentatively, D is TRBD2 (6 bases). The V gene's germline CDR1 is MNHEY and CDR2 SMNVEV (reference sequence). V shed 11 bases and J shed 1 base, with 11 bases lying between them. The CDR3 runs to 12 residues. The CDR3 loop reads CASRRGQETQYF. The DNA for the CDR3 is TGTGCCTCGAGGAGGGGCCAAGAGACCCAGTACTTC.

This clonotype was found a few times. This rearrangement joins TRBV6-4 to TRBJ2-1; 8 bases agree with TRBD2. This CDR3 is 15 amino acids long. Unmatched junction bases numbered 11, after V lost 3 bases and J lost 10 bases. The V gene's germline CDR1 is MRHNA and CDR2 SNTAGT. The CDR3 DNA sequence: TGTGCCAGCAGTGAGTCGGTAGCGGGACTAGGCGAGCAGTTCTTC. Translated, it gives CASSESVAGLGEQFF.

The V call is TRBV27, the J call TRBJ2-2; D is possibly TRBD1 (5 bases). V gave up 8 bases and J gave up 3 bases, with 13 bases separating them. Germline V CDR1 and CDR2: MNHEY, SMNVEV (reference sequence). The CDR3 covers 14 residues. The CDR3 region has the DNA TGTGCCAGCTGCCCAGGGCCTGACACCGGGGAGCTGTTTTTT. Amino acid sequence: CASCPGPDTGELFF.

V is TRBV7-6 and J is TRBJ2-3; 9 nucleotides agree with TRBD2. This CDR3 is built from 15 residues. The V gene's germline CDR1 is SGHVS and CDR2 FNYEAQ. V lost 2 bases and J lost 4; bases outside the gene matches: 4. CDR3 in amino acids: CASSLLAGSPDTQYF. The CDR3 coding sequence is TGTGCCAGCAGCTTACTAGCGGGGAGTCCAGATACGCAGTATTTT.

By share, this clonotype counts as medium-sized (0.01 to 0.1%). The gene calls are TRBV7-8 and TRBJ2-1; the D gene could be TRBD1 or TRBD2 (6 bases each). Trimming cost V 8 bases and J 10 bases, with 18 bases left between them. The V gene's germline CDR1 is SGHVS and CDR2 FQNEAQ. The CDR3 contains 13 residues. As DNA, the CDR3 is TGTGCCAGCGCGGGACACCGTTCCTACGAGCAGTTCTTC. Translation: CASAGHRSYEQFF.

The gene calls are TRBV6-9 and TRBJ1-2; D might be TRBD1 (5 bases). The CDR3 is 12 amino acids. Germline values: CDR1 MNHGY, CDR2 SVAAGI. V shed 4 bases and J shed 2 bases, with 5 bases lying between them. DNA for the CDR3: TGTGCCAGCAGTTCAGGGAACTATGGCTACACCTTC. Translated, it gives CASSSGNYGYTF.

The V gene is TRBV6-1, the J gene TRBJ2-1; 12 bases match TRBD1. From germline, CDR1 is MNHNS and CDR2 SASEGT. Unmatched junction bases numbered 10, after V lost 6 bases and J lost 10 bases. The CDR3 extends over 15 amino acids. The CDR3 spells CASSIPGQGADEQFF. The CDR3 nucleotides read TGTGCCAGCAGCATACCGGGACAGGGGGCTGACGAGCAGTTCTTC.

Note on this clonotype: The conserved closing phenylalanine or tryptophan is absent in this CDR3, likely reflecting a read error. The limits of the CDR3 on the DNA are not certain, so only TCRdb's listed CDR3 is given. The chain recombines TRBV7-2 with TRBJ2-6. The germline V gene encodes CDR1 SGHTA and CDR2 FQGNSA. The CDR3 is 8 residues long, counting both termini. The CDR3 reads CASSLGWQ.

The chain recombines TRBV6-1 with TRBJ2-6; perhaps D is TRBD1 or TRBD2 (5 bases each). Between the trimmed V and J ends, which lost 8 bases and 2 bases, there was a span of 19 bases. This CDR3 is built from 17 residues. Germline loops: CDR1 MNHNS, CDR2 SASEGT. The CDR3 here is CASFTGTVGTGANVLTF. CDR3 nucleotide sequence: TGTGCCAGCTTCACTGGGACCGTAGGAACTGGGGCCAACGTCCTGACTTTC.

The rearrangement uses TRBV10-1 and TRBJ2-3; D is ambiguous. CDR1 WNHNN and CDR2 SYGVQD come from the germline V gene (reference sequence). The CDR3 covers 13 residues. V lost 0 bases and J lost 4, with 5 bases in between. CDR3 in DNA: TGCGCCAGCAGTGAGTCCCCTCCAGATACGCAGTATTTT. It yields the protein CASSESPPDTQYF.

The chain joins TRBV6-6 to TRBJ2-2; D unclear. Trimming removed 7 bases at V and 0 bases at J, with 12 bases between. CDR1 is MNHNY and CDR2 is SVGAGI in the germline V gene (reference sequence). This CDR3 comprises 15 residues. Here the CDR3 DNA reads TGTGCCAGCATCAGGTTCGATGCGAACACCGGGGAGCTGTTTTTT. It encodes CASIRFDANTGELFF.

The V gene is TRBV6-1, the J gene TRBJ1-6; no reliable D call. There are 14 residues in the CDR3. Between the trimmed V and J ends, which lost 2 bases and 3 bases, there was a span of 5 bases. Per the germline V gene, CDR1 is MNHNS and CDR2 is SASEGT. The CDR3 DNA follows: TGTGCCAGCAGTGAAAGCCACTATAATTCACCCCTCCACTTT. Amino acid sequence: CASSESHYNSPLHF.